The clone carrying this TCR beta chain turned up a few times. The antigen remains unidentified. This record belongs to a study of T-cell reconstitution after alpha-beta-depleted transplantation in children. Study results and caveats: Some patients showed high day-60 TCRbeta diversity, which derived from surviving recipient T cells and thymic progenitors. T-cell numbers and diversity one year post-transplant derived largely from freshly generated T cells. Several hundred expanded graft clones reportedly were the source of alpha-beta T cells about two months after transplant.

Germline trimming cut 4 bases from V and 2 bases from J; bases unmatched to any gene: 2. The CDR3 has 14 residues. Germline CDR1 reads SGHNT; CDR2 reads YYREEE (reference sequence). During its preparation, the TCRbeta library received unique molecular identifiers. MiXCR was run by TCRdb on the PCR reads, yielding one entry per CDR3 protein. The data contain approximately 27,000 distinct CDR3 sequences, 15% to 20% of them singletons. The TCR comes from a male patient between 2 and 9 years old who had a stem cell transplant for acute lymphoblastic leukemia, so the T cells may come from the graft donor. Material: PBMCs, mostly from graft donor cells, obtained 60 days after TCRalphabeta/CD19-depleted stem cell transplant. V is TRBV5-4 and J is TRBJ2-1; 8 bases fit TRBD1. The CDR3 reads CASSRDRTYNEQFF. The CDR3, as DNA: TGTGCCAGCAGCCGGGACAGGACCTACAATGAGCAGTTCTTC.